The sequence of this T cell receptor beta chain was determined in a study of T cell therapy after organ transplantation. Overall study context: T cells were expanded 2 weeks with 30 CMV class I/II epitopes. About 85% of the ten patients were clinical responders.

Notes on this clone: Antigen: not known.

TCRdb's table, derived via immunoSEQ multiplex PCR, lists solely in-frame clones and lacks some. The table shows under 4,000 clones, with approximately 82% occurring only once. The CDR3 spans 13 residues. Trimming removed 4 bases at V and 3 bases at J, with 10 bases between. Germline CDR1 and CDR2: SGHVS and FNYEAQ. Indicated time point: 4-8 weeks after completion of therapy. Whole-study findings and limits: Post-therapy reconstitution appeared to include transferred and endogenous clonotypes. Nonresponder repertoires showed strong pretherapy expansions, barely changing post-therapy.

The receptor was derived from a human patient who had received a solid organ transplant and had CMV disease. Some T cells may be transferred from the graft donor. The V and J genes are TRBV7-6 and TRBJ2-7, with a weak D call TRBD2 (6 bases). Sequencing was performed on CD8+ T cells from blood, taken after autologous CMV-specific T cell therapy. The CDR3 region is CASSSGLFYEQYF. CDR3 nucleotides: TGTGCCAGCAGCTCCGGACTATTCTACGAGCAGTACTTC.